The 24 T cell receptor beta chains in this list originate from one sample, sequenced in a study of early T cells in non-severe SARS-CoV-2 infection. TCRdb ran MiXCR on the 5' RACE reads and lists one entry per CDR3 protein. The profile shows around 81,000 distinct CDR3 sequences, 11% to 15% of them singletons. The material sequenced was whole blood. These receptors came from an adult who was a healthcare worker with PCR-confirmed SARS-CoV-2 infection or an uninfected control (not recorded which).

The CDR3 region is CSVWGANTEAFF. CDR3 nucleotide sequence: TGCAGCGTCTGGGGGGCGAACACTGAAGCTTTCTTT. The V call is TRBV29-1, the J call TRBJ1-1, with TRBD1 as a possible D gene (6 bases). V lost 6 bases and J lost 1, with 9 bases in between. In germline, CDR1 is SQVTM, CDR2 ANQGSEA. The CDR3 spans 12 residues.

V gene TRBV29-1 combines with J gene TRBJ2-7; no clear D gene. V was clipped by 5 bases and J by 2 bases, with 13 bases between them. This CDR3 has 13 amino acids. Germline V gene sequence: CDR1 SQVTM, CDR2 ANQGSEA. CDR3 DNA sequence: TGCAGCGTTATCTCTAGGTTCGCCTACGAGCAGTACTTC. Its protein product is CSVISRFAYEQYF.

This clonotype was detected only a few times. The CDR3 protein is CASSYSGLLGEKLFF. CDR3 sequence (DNA): TGTGCCAGCAGTTACTCGGGGTTACTAGGTGAAAAACTGTTTTTT. This chain connects TRBV6-5 to TRBJ1-4; D ambiguous. Germline values: CDR1 MNHEY, CDR2 SVGAGI. This CDR3 is built from 15 residues. Trimming removed 0 bases at V and 7 bases at J, with 12 bases between.

The gene calls are TRBV7-6 and TRBJ2-7; D unresolved. Germline CDR1 is SGHVS and CDR2 is FNYEAQ. The CDR3 is made up of 11 amino acids. Trimming took 4 bases from V and 2 from J, leaving 3 bases between them. In nucleotides, the CDR3 is TGTGCCAGCAGCTCAACCTACGAGCAGTACTTC. It encodes CASSSTYEQYF.

The genes are TRBV7-9 and TRBJ2-3; D is possibly TRBD1 (5 bases). The V end lost 5 bases, the J end lost 0 bases, and 12 bases lay between the germline ends. Germline CDR1 SEHNR, CDR2 FQNEAQ (reference sequence). CDR3 length: 15 residues. For the CDR3, the DNA is TGTGCCAGCAGCATCGACAGTCCTAGCACAGATACGCAGTATTTT. Its translation is CASSIDSPSTDTQYF.

The chain combines TRBV10-3 with TRBJ2-3; tentatively, D is TRBD1 (5 bases). CDR3 size: 13 residues. Trimming pared 4 bases from V and 0 bases from J, leaving 5 bases between. Germline CDR1 is ENHRY and CDR2 is SYGVKD. The CDR3 spells CAISGTSTDTQYF. The CDR3 nucleotides read TGTGCCATCAGTGGGACAAGCACAGATACGCAGTATTTT.

The chain links TRBV20-1 to TRBJ2-7, with D maybe TRBD1 (6 bases). The CDR3 spans 17 residues. Trimming took 0 bases from V and 5 from J, leaving 23 bases between them. The germline gives CDR1 DFQATT, CDR2 SNEGSKA (reference sequence). The CDR3 reads CSAREGGRGNSMDEQYF. CDR3 DNA: TGCAGTGCTAGAGAGGGTGGCAGGGGAAACTCAATGGACGAGCAGTACTTC.

The chain employs TRBV12-3 or TRBV12-4 and TRBJ2-7; D gene ambiguous. The CDR3 contains 12 residues. The V gene lost 6 bases and the J gene lost 3 bases, with 9 bases spanning the gap. The CDR3 DNA reads TGTGCCAGCAGGTTTCGCTACTACGAGCAGTACTTC. Translated, it gives CASRFRYYEQYF.

The chain combines TRBV20-1 with TRBJ2-7, with a weak D call TRBD1 (6 bases). The germline V gene encodes CDR1 DFQATT and CDR2 SNEGSKA (reference sequence). The CDR3 spans 12 residues. V was trimmed by 5 bases and J by 2 bases, leaving 10 bases between them. Here the CDR3 reads CSAGTGTYEQYF. The CDR3 DNA sequence: TGCAGTGCTGGCACAGGGACCTACGAGCAGTACTTC.

This chain uses TRBV7-3 with TRBJ2-5, with unresolved D. This CDR3 is 13 amino acids long. Trimming stripped 2 bases from V and 3 bases from J, with 7 bases between. Germline CDR1 SGHTA, CDR2 FQGTGA. In DNA form, the CDR3 reads TGTGCCAGCAGCTTAGGGCAGGAAGAGACCCAGTACTTC. It codes for CASSLGQEETQYF.

The J gene is TRBJ1-6, the V gene TRBV4-3; D is unclear. CDR1 and CDR2 from the germline V gene are LGHNA and YSLEER. The CDR3 is 17 amino acids. The V and J ends lost 0 bases and 2 bases respectively, with 11 bases between them. As DNA, the CDR3 is TGCGCCAGCAGCCAAGAAGCTGAGGGTACCTATAATTCACCCCTCCACTTT. This codes for CASSQEAEGTYNSPLHF.

In this sample, this clonotype turned up many times. This sequence joins TRBV20-1 and TRBJ2-4; the D call may be TRBD1 or TRBD2 (6 bases each). Between the trimmed V and J ends, which lost 6 bases and 5 bases, there was a span of 23 bases. Germline assignment: CDR1 DFQATT and CDR2 SNEGSKA (reference sequence). The CDR3 sequence is 16 residues long. The CDR3 sequence is CSAPSYSGAPQNIQYF. The CDR3 DNA follows: TGCAGTGCCCCCTCCTACTCGGGGGCACCCCAAAACATTCAGTACTTC.

This clonotype was found a few times. The rearrangement links TRBV4-1 to TRBJ2-3, with 10 positions matching TRBD2. V shed 1 base, J shed 4 bases, and the junction held 8 bases outside the gene matches. The length of the CDR3 is 17 residues. Germline CDR1 is MGHRA and CDR2 is YSYEKL. Here the CDR3 DNA reads TGCGCCAGCAGCCAAGGCCCAGCGGGGGGGCCGGCAGATACGCAGTATTTT. It yields the protein CASSQGPAGGPADTQYF.

This clonotype was seen more than once but under ten times. This rearrangement joins TRBV4-3 to TRBJ2-1, with D perhaps TRBD1 (6 bases). CDR3 length: 15 residues. CDR1 and CDR2 from the germline V gene are LGHNA and YSLEER. V dropped 1 base and J dropped 9 bases, with 16 bases sitting between them. The CDR3 is CASSQVSGGPGEQFF. The CDR3 coding sequence is TGCGCCAGCAGCCAAGTTTCTGGGGGCCCCGGTGAGCAGTTCTTC.

The gene calls are TRBV29-1 and TRBJ2-1, with a possible D match to TRBD1 (5 bases). Germline V gene lookup returns CDR1 SQVTM and CDR2 ANQGSEA. The CDR3 has 12 residues. Trimming pared 4 bases from V and 4 bases from J, leaving 8 bases between. The CDR3 reads CSVGQMYNEQFF. The CDR3 DNA follows: TGCAGCGTTGGACAGATGTACAATGAGCAGTTCTTC.

V is TRBV6-6 and J is TRBJ2-4; 7 bases align to TRBD1. Germline CDR1 MNHNY, CDR2 SVGAGI (reference sequence). The CDR3 extends over 16 amino acids. After removal of 2 bases from V and 0 bases from J, the junction contained 4 bases not matched to a gene. The CDR3 protein is CASSYGTDIAKNIQYF. The CDR3 nucleotides are TGTGCCAGCAGTTACGGGACAGATATAGCCAAAAACATTCAGTACTTC.

The chain couples TRBV12-3 or TRBV12-4 to TRBJ2-1; D remains ambiguous. Trimming shortened V by 3 bases and J by 0 bases, and 6 bases separated the two germline ends. The CDR3 covers 14 residues. CDR3 sequence reads: CASSLRISYNEQFF. The DNA of the CDR3 is TGTGCCAGCAGTTTGAGGATCTCCTACAATGAGCAGTTCTTC.

This chain joins TRBV7-2 and TRBJ1-3; D is undetermined. The CDR3 is 16 residues long. Between the trimmed V and J ends, which lost 1 base and 7 bases, there was a span of 17 bases. Germline loops: CDR1 SGHTA, CDR2 FQGNSA. In nucleotides, the CDR3 is TGTGCCAGCAGCTTAGACTACGCCCTGAATGGTAACACCATATATTTT. This gives the protein CASSLDYALNGNTIYF. Full variable domain (missing parts from reference TRBV7-2 and TRBJ1-3): GAGVSQSPSNKVTEKGKDVELRCDPISGHTALYWYRQSLGQGLEFLIYFQGNSAPDKSGLPSDRFSAERTGGSVSTLTIQRTQQEDSAVYLCASSLDYALNGNTIYFGEGSWLTVV.

This clonotype has at least ten counts. V and J are TRBV11-2 and TRBJ2-1; 13 bases match TRBD2. The V and J ends lost 7 bases and 10 bases, in that order; junction bases with no gene match: 10. CDR3 length: 15 amino acids. Looked up from germline, CDR1 is SGHAT and CDR2 is FQNNGV. The CDR3 bases are TGTGCCAGCACCGTAACCGGGACTAGCGGGGCCGAGCAGTTCTTC. Translation: CASTVTGTSGAEQFF. Using reference TRBV11-2 and TRBJ2-1 for the parts outside the CDR3, the full variable domain is EAGVAQSPRYKIIEKRQSVAFWCNPISGHATLYWYQQILGQGPKLLIQFQNNGVVDDSQLPKDRFSAERLKGVDSTLKIQPAKLEDSAVYLCASTVTGTSGAEQFFGPGTRLTVL.

This clonotype came up many times. The CDR3 bases are TGTGCCAGCAGCTCGTCTCCTACAGGGAAAGTAGGACTGTTTTTT. Its protein is CASSSSPTGKVGLFF. J is TRBJ1-4 and V is TRBV9; a possible D gene is TRBD1 (6 bases). V dropped 4 bases and J dropped 13 bases, with 23 bases sitting between them. The CDR3 consists of 15 residues. The germline gives CDR1 SGDLS, CDR2 YYNGEE.

This clonotype occurred a few times. The chain links TRBV6-1 to TRBJ2-5; the match to TRBD2 covers 9 bases. CDR1 is MNHNS, CDR2 SASEGT, per germline. V gave up 4 bases and J gave up 2 bases; unmatched junction bases: 8. This CDR3 region has 16 residues. For the CDR3, the DNA is TGTGCCAGCAGTGCCCGGGGAGCGGGGGGACAAGAGACCCAGTACTTC. It is translated as CASSARGAGGQETQYF.

The V gene is TRBV7-3, the J gene TRBJ2-2; no firm D call. The CDR3 has 14 amino acids. Looked up from germline, CDR1 is SGHTA and CDR2 is FQGTGA. With 5 bases removed from V and 6 bases from J, the gap between germline ends came to 13 bases. In DNA form, the CDR3 reads TGTGCCAGCAGCCCCCAACGGCAGTCCGGGGAGCTGTTTTTT. This codes for CASSPQRQSGELFF.

This chain connects TRBV10-3 to TRBJ2-3; D may match TRBD1 or TRBD2 (5 bases each). The germline CDR1 and CDR2 sequences are ENHRY and SYGVKD. Trimming stripped 4 bases from V and 2 bases from J, with 10 bases between. The CDR3 runs 14 residues. The CDR3: CAISVSGTTDTQYF. In DNA form, the CDR3 reads TGTGCCATCAGTGTCTCCGGGACCACAGATACGCAGTATTTT.

This clonotype was seen more than once but under ten times. This chain links TRBV28 with TRBJ1-1; D may be TRBD1 (5 bases). The V and J ends lost 5 bases and 8 bases respectively, with 9 bases between them. CDR3 length: 11 residues. CDR1 and CDR2 (germline): MDHEN, SYDVKM. The chain's CDR3 is CASSPGQEAFF. CDR3 DNA sequence: TGTGCCAGCAGTCCAGGACAAGAAGCTTTCTTT.